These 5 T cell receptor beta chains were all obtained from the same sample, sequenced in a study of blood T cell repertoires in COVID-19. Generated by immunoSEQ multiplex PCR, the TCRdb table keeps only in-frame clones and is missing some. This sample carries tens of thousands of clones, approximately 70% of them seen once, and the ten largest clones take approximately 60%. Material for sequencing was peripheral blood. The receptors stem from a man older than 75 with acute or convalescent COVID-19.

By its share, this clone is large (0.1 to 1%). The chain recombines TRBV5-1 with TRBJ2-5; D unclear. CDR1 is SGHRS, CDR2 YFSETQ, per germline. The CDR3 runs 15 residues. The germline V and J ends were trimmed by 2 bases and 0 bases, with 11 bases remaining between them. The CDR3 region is CASSFTVRYQETQYF. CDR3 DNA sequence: TGCGCCAGCAGCTTTACGGTCCGATACCAAGAGACCCAGTACTTC.

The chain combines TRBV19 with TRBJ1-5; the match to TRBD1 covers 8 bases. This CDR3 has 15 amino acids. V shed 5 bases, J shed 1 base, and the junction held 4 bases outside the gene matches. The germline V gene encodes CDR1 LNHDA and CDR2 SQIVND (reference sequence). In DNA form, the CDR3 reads TGTGCCAGTAGTGAGGGACAGGCAAGCAATCAGCCCCAGCATTTT. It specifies CASSEGQASNQPQHF.

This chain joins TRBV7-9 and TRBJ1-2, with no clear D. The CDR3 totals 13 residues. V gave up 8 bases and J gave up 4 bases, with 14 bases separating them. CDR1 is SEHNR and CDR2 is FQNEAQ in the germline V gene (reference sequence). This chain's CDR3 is CASASWASYGYTF. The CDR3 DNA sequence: TGTGCCAGCGCTTCGTGGGCGAGCTATGGCTACACCTTC.

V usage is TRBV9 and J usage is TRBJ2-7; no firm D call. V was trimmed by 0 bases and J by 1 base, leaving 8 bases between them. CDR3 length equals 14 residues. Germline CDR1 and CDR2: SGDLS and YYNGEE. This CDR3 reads CASSVDWRSYEQYF. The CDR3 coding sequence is TGTGCCAGCAGCGTAGATTGGAGATCCTACGAGCAGTACTTC.

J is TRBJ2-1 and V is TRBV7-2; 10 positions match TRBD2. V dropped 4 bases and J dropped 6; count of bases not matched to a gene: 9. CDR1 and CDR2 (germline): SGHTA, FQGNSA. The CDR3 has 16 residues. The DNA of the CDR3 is TGTGCCAGCAGCTCCGACAGCGGGAGGGCCACCAATGAGCAGTTCTTC. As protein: CASSSDSGRATNEQFF.